This T cell receptor beta chain was obtained from a study of graft-versus-host responses after intestinal transplantation (dated by TCRdb to the early 2020s). Some background on the complete study: Recipients received multivisceral, liver-intestinal, or isolated intestinal transplants. Anti-thymocyte globulin induction was given to all recipients, followed by maintenance tacrolimus and steroids for approximately 3 years. After intestinal transplantation, graft-versus-host and host-versus-graft alloreactive T cell clones in the graft, circulation and bone marrow were tracked using bulk TCR-beta CDR3 sequencing. To identify alloreactive clones, pre-transplant mixed lymphocyte reaction products were sequenced and then compared with unstimulated pre-transplant donor and recipient T cells. The cohort enrolled roughly 25 intestinal transplant recipients including one retransplant, and a few patients lacking pretransplant specimens were excluded. A peak of at least 4% donor T cells among recipient peripheral blood mononuclear cells was the definition used for donor T cell macrochimerism. Samples from a few later patients were sequenced in-house on an Illumina MiSeq with MiXCR processing rather than by the commercial service.

The sample's time point, from its label and the paper: cells obtained before transplantation from donor or recipient. CD3+CD4+ and CD3+CD8+ populations were FACS-sorted from unstimulated pre-transplant donor and recipient cells taken from spleen or lymph nodes. V is pruned by 6 bases and J by 7 bases, leaving 8 bases of the junction without a gene match. The germline V gene (reference sequence) provides CDR1 LNHDA and CDR2 SQIVND. The CDR3 measures 13 amino acids from cysteine to phenylalanine. Only the CDR3 region is kept as DNA, spanning 39 bases read in frame from base 1. The paper's findings and limits, for the study overall: GvH clones were detected in recipient bone marrow, and some appeared earlier in ileal mucosa or blood, consistent with an intestinal mucosal origin. In the allografts of patients with donor T cell macrochimerism, GvH to HvG T cell clonal ratios were high. Early after transplant, peak levels of circulating GvH clones were found to be associated with declines in HvG clones. The relatively low number and heterogeneity of intestinal transplant patients limited the conclusions.

Library preparation employed the immunoSEQ multiplex PCR assay. For most patients, genomic DNA was isolated using the Qiagen DNeasy Blood and Tissue Kit and was shipped frozen to Adaptive Biotechnologies for TCR sequencing. Adaptive Biotechnologies carried out high-throughput TCR-beta CDR3 sequencing of genomic DNA for most patients. The paper's processing steps were these. Adaptive's ImmunoSEQ software supplied the TCR sequencing data for around 19 patients, while MiXCR and VDJtools were used to process a few other patients. CD4 versus CD8 sorting errors were corrected by removing sequences found in both subsets at a frequency ratio below 5:1. CDR3 nucleotide sequences shared between donor and recipient were removed because their origin could not be assigned. At least 2-fold expansion over unstimulated cells and a minimum CFSE-low frequency of 0.002% (template counts) or 0.001% (read counts) were required for clones to be classified as alloreactive. A clone was considered mappable if detected in the sequenced pre-transplant spleen, lymph node, or MLR CFSE-low populations of the donor or recipient. The cumulative frequency of alloreactive clones was calculated as a percentage of all sequences, weighted by copy number. Drawn from immuneACCESS, this table holds only the in-frame rearrangements with V and J called that TCRdb kept. Clones are partly lost; checked studies trace under half to an unresolved V gene and leave the rest unexplained. The D gene and trimming were derived from the DNA, and the V and J assignments and clone size from that table. This sample gives around 110,000 clones in total; 80% to 90% of them show up just once. Roughly 0.64% of the sample belongs to the ten largest clones.

This clone was counted between two and nine times. Its antigen is currently not known. Qualities for individual bases were not recorded, and no much larger clone is one base off. The rearrangement joined TRBV19 to TRBJ1-1; 7 nucleotides in the junction match TRBD1. This sequence was found in a human donor who was the organ donor for an intestinal transplant. The sequencing used unstimulated CD4+ T cells sorted from spleen or lymph node cells, collected before transplant. This receptor has the CDR3 CASRNRDSFEAFF. The DNA sequence reads TGTGCCAGTAGAAACCGGGACAGTTTTGAAGCTTTCTTT.